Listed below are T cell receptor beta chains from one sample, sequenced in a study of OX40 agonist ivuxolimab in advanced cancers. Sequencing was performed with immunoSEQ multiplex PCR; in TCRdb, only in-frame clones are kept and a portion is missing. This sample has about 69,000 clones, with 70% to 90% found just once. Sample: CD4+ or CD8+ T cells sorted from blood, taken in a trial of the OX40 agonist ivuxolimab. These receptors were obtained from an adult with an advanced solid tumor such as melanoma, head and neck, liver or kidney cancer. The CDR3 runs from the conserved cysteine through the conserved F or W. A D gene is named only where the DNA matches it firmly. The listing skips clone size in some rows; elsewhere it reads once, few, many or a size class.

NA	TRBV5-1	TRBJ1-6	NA	TGCGCCAGCAGCGTGGGTCGATCAGTACGGTCACCCCTCCACTTT	CASSVGRSVRSPLHF
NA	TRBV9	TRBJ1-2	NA	TGTGCCAGCAGCCCTCGACAGGACCTCTATGGCTACACCTTC	CASSPRQDLYGYTF
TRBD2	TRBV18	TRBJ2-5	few	TGTGCCAGCTCACTTAGCGGGGGAGAGACCCAGTACTTC	CASSLSGGETQYF
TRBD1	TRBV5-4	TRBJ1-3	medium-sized	TGTGCCAGCAGCGCTTGGACAGGGAATGGAAACACCATATATTTT	CASSAWTGNGNTIYF
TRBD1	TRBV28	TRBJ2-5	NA	TGTGCCAGCAGTATGGCCGGGACAGGGGGCAGGAAGACCCAGTACTTC	CASSMAGTGGRKTQYF
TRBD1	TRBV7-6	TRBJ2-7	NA	TGTGCCAGCAGCCGACAGGGGGGATCCTACGAGCAGTACTTC	CASSRQGGSYEQYF
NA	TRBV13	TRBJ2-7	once	TGTGCCAGCAGCTTAGGCCAGTACGAGCAGTACTTC	CASSLGQYEQYF
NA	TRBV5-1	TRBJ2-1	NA	TGCGCCAGCAGCTTGGAAGGGGATTCCTACAATGAGCAGTTCTTC	CASSLEGDSYNEQFF
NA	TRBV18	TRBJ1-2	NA	TGTGCCAGCTCACGTTCATCAAGGTTGGGTAACTATGGCTACACCTTC	CASSRSSRLGNYGYTF
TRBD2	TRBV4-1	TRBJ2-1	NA	TGCGCCAGCAGCCAATTAACTAGCGGGAGGGCCTACAATGAGCAGTTCTTC	CASSQLTSGRAYNEQFF
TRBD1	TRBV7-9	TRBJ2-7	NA	TGTGCCAGCAGCCCAGGGACAGGGGGACGCGAGCAGTACTTC	CASSPGTGGREQYF
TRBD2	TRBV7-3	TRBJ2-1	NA	TGTGCCAGCAGCATTAGCGGGGGGGCCTCCTACAATGAGCAGTTCTTC	CASSISGGASYNEQFF
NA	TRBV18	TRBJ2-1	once	TGTGCCAGCTCACCACGGACTTTTACTAGCATTGAGCAGTTCTTC	CASSPRTFTSIEQFF
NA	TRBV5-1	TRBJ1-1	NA	TGCGCCAGCAGCTTTACAGGGTTTAGCACTGAAGCTTTCTTT	CASSFTGFSTEAFF